This TCR beta chain was sequenced in a study of blood T cell repertoires in COVID-19. Original handling: Scientists estimated how many nucleated cells there were by amplifying reference gene primers. Clones were read by immunoSEQ multiplex PCR, and TCRdb kept only the in-frame ones, dropping some. V, J and clone size are those of that table, while D and trimming were read from the DNA. The sample has some 110,000 clones; roughly 80% are singletons. The germline V gene has CDR1 SGHTA and CDR2 FQGNSA. V dropped 2 bases and J dropped 2 bases, with 13 bases sitting between them. The CDR3 consists of 16 residues.

The V call is TRBV7-2, the J call TRBJ1-5; the D gene is possibly TRBD1 (5 bases). The source of this sequence is a man aged 55-75 years with acute or convalescent COVID-19. Sequencing was performed on peripheral blood. CDR3 DNA: TGTGCCAGCAGCTTATTGGGGGGGACGGGCAATCAGCCCCAGCATTTT. Protein product: CASSLLGGTGNQPQHF.